This is a list of T cell receptor beta chains from one sample in a study of shared clonotypes between healthy human individuals. Method: immunoSEQ multiplex PCR; TCRdb's copy keeps in-frame clones and lacks some. The sample yields 2 million to 2.5 million clones, 95% seen once. The specimen was naive CD4+ T cells sorted from blood. All receptors derive from a man aged 18 to 30 in good health. The CDR3 runs from the conserved cysteine through the conserved F or W. The D gene is left open where the match is weak. Rows give clone size only sometimes, using once, few, many, or a class for an expanded clone.

>NA|TRBJ2-3|TRBV29-1|NA
TGCAGCGCCCGCCGACCTCCAGATACGCAGTATTTT
CSARRPPDTQYF
>NA|TRBJ2-2|TRBV4-2|TRBD2
TGTGCCAGCAGCCAAAATTACCAGCGGGGGAGTCCCGGGGAGCTGTTTTTT
CASSQNYQRGSPGELFF
>NA|TRBJ1-1|TRBV7-2|NA
TGTGCCAGCAGCCAAAACACTGAAGCTTTCTTT
CASSQNTEAFF
>NA|TRBJ2-3|TRBV10-3|TRBD2
TGTGCCATCACTAGCGGGAGGAATTCAGATACGCAGTATTTT
CAITSGRNSDTQYF
>NA|TRBJ2-2|TRBV7-6|NA
TGTGCCAGCAGCTTAGCGCTCTCTCCTCTTATCGGGGAGCTGTTTTTT
CASSLALSPLIGELFF
>NA|TRBJ1-2|TRBV6-1|TRBD1
TGTGCCAGCAGTGATCGGACAGGGGGCTTCTATGGCTACACCTTC
CASSDRTGGFYGYTF
>NA|TRBJ1-5|TRBV4-3|NA
TGCGCCAGCAGCCAGGAGGCCCAAGGACAGCTCATGCAGCCCCAGCATTTT
CASSQEAQGQLMQPQHF
>NA|TRBJ2-3|TRBV9|TRBD1
TGTGCCAGCAGCGTCGGCCGGGACAGGGAAGCAGATACGCAGTATTTT
CASSVGRDREADTQYF
>NA|TRBJ2-7|TRBV29-1|NA
TGCAGCGTGCGACAGGGAGGAGGCTACGAGCAGTACTTC
CSVRQGGGYEQYF
>NA|TRBJ1-2|TRBV30|NA
TGTGCCTGGACCCGGACAGCGTATGGCTACACCTTC
CAWTRTAYGYTF
>NA|TRBJ2-3|TRBV30|NA
TGTGCCTGGAGTGTCAGAGGGAAGGGCACAGATACGCAGTATTTT
CAWSVRGKGTDTQYF
>NA|TRBJ1-2|TRBV19|NA
TGTGCCAGTAGCGTCCGCGGGATTGACGACTATGGCTACACCTTC
CASSVRGIDDYGYTF
>NA|TRBJ1-6|TRBV2|TRBD1
TGTGCCACCCGGGACAGGGGCCGCAGTCCCTATAATTCACCCCTCCACTTT
CATRDRGRSPYNSPLHF
>once|TRBJ2-5|TRBV7-8|TRBD2
TGTGCCAGCCTTTGGCGGGGGACCCTCCAAGAGACCCAGTACTTC
CASLWRGTLQETQYF
>NA|TRBJ2-7|TRBV10-3|TRBD2
TGTGCCATCAGTGAGGGGCTAGCGGGGGACCCCTACGAGCAGTACTTC
CAISEGLAGDPYEQYF
>NA|TRBJ2-5|TRBV5-8|NA
TGTGCCAGCAGCTTCCGGGACCAGGCGGAGACCCAGTACTTC
CASSFRDQAETQYF
>NA|TRBJ2-3|TRBV27|NA
TGTGCCAGCAGAGGACTGACGGTTGGCACAGATACGCAGTATTTT
CASRGLTVGTDTQYF
>NA|TRBJ1-5|TRBV4-1|NA
TGCGCCAGCAGCCAATCAGGGTTGCAGCCCCAGCATTTT
CASSQSGLQPQHF
>NA|TRBJ1-1|TRBV5-6|TRBD1
TGTGCCAGCAGCCCGGACAGGGGGCTAGCTAAAACTGAAGCTTTCTTT
CASSPDRGLAKTEAFF
>NA|TRBJ1-1|TRBV7-2|TRBD1
TGTGCCAGCAGCTTTGGACAGGCAAACACTGAAGCTTTCTTT
CASSFGQANTEAFF
>NA|TRBJ2-7|TRBV7-2|NA
TGTGCCAGCAGCTTAGGTGCCAGTTCCTACGAGCAGTACTTC
CASSLGASSYEQYF
>NA|TRBJ2-3|TRBV6-1|NA
TGTGCCAGCAGTCCCCCGGGCGGTAGCACAGATACGCAGTATTTT
CASSPPGGSTDTQYF
>NA|TRBJ2-7|TRBV7-2|NA
TGTGCCAGCAGCTTAGAGACAGCGTTCGAGCAGTACTTC
CASSLETAFEQYF
>NA|TRBJ2-3|TRBV5-4|NA
TGTGCCAGCAGCCTGCCCCCGGGGACAGATACGCAGTATTTT
CASSLPPGTDTQYF
>NA|TRBJ2-1|TRBV6-5|NA
TGTGCCAGCAGTGGCTCCAATGAGCAGTTCTTC
CASSGSNEQFF
>once|TRBJ1-1|TRBV30|TRBD1
TGTGCCTGGAGCAACTACGGGACAGGGAACACTGAAGCTTTCTTT
CAWSNYGTGNTEAFF
>once|TRBJ1-1|TRBV6-5|TRBD1
TGTGCCAGCAGTCTTACCGGGACAGGGTTAAACTTT
CASSLTGTGLNF
>NA|TRBJ2-4|TRBV6-1|NA
TGTGCCAGCAGTGAACAGGCAGCCAAAAACATTCAGTACTTC
CASSEQAAKNIQYF
>NA|TRBJ1-4|TRBV25-1|TRBD1
TGTGCCAGCAGTGCGGCGGGACAGGGATTCTTGTTTTTT
CASSAAGQGFLFF
>NA|TRBJ1-3|TRBV9|NA
TGTGCCAGCAAGGCAGAGCCCTCTGGAAACACCATATATTTT
CASKAEPSGNTIYF
>NA|TRBJ1-1|TRBV6-1|TRBD1
TGTGCCAGCAGCCAGGACAGGGTTAACACTGAAGCTTTCTTT
CASSQDRVNTEAFF
>once|TRBJ2-7|TRBV7-9|NA
TGTGCCAGCAGCCTCGTGGGGGGTAGATACGAGCAGTACTTC
CASSLVGGRYEQYF
>once|TRBJ1-4|TRBV25-1|TRBD1
TGTGCCAGCAGTCCAGGGGGAGGGGAAAAACTGTTTTTT
CASSPGGGEKLFF
>NA|TRBJ1-4|TRBV7-6|NA
TGTGCCAGCAGCTACGCCCCGGACGGAAGCCAACTGTTTTTT
CASSYAPDGSQLFF
>once|TRBJ1-1|TRBV2|NA
TGTGCCATGGGGGGGAACACTGAAGCTTTCTTT
CAMGGNTEAFF
>NA|TRBJ1-4|TRBV27|TRBD1
TGTGCCAGCAGTTCAGGGGGGTGGAGAAATGAAAAACTGTTTTTT
CASSSGGWRNEKLFF
>NA|TRBJ2-2|TRBV5-1|NA
TGCGCCAGCAGCCCCGGACATAACGCGAACACCGGGGAGCTGTTTTTT
CASSPGHNANTGELFF
>NA|TRBJ1-1|TRBV19|NA
TGTGCCAGTAGTTTGGGAGGGGCGGGTGCTGAAGCTTTCTTT
CASSLGGAGAEAFF
>NA|TRBJ2-7|TRBV7-2|NA
TGTGCCAGCAGCGTTGGGGGGTACGAGCAGTACTTC
CASSVGGYEQYF
>NA|TRBJ2-7|TRBV9|TRBD2
TGTGCCAGCAGCGTAACTAGCGGGAGCCTCTACGAGCAGTACTTC
CASSVTSGSLYEQYF
>few|TRBJ2-2|TRBV7-9|NA
TGTGCCGACCTGCGAGTGGGAACCGGGGAGCTGTTTTTT
CADLRVGTGELFF
>NA|TRBJ1-4|TRBV4-1|NA
TGCGCCAGCAGCATGGGAGCGGTAGCAACTAATGAAAAACTGTTTTTT
CASSMGAVATNEKLFF
>NA|TRBJ2-7|TRBV6-1|NA
TGTGCCAGCAGTGGCGGACATTTAGGGTCCTACGAGCAGTACTTC
CASSGGHLGSYEQYF
>NA|TRBJ1-6|TRBV7-9|NA
TGTGCCAGCAGCGACGGACAGACGGGGAATTCACCCCTCCACTTT
CASSDGQTGNSPLHF
>NA|TRBJ2-2|TRBV5-3|TRBD2
TGTGCCAGAAGCTTAGCGGGGGGGACCACCGGGGAGCTGTTTTTT
CARSLAGGTTGELFF
>NA|TRBJ1-1|TRBV19|NA
TGTGCCATCCGAAATCGGGGGTCGAGCGGAGCTTTCTTT
CAIRNRGSSGAFF
>NA|TRBJ2-6|TRBV10-3|NA
TGTGCCATCAGTGAGTCGACTCGGGGCAATAATGGGGCCAACGTCCTGACTTTC
CAISESTRGNNGANVLTF
>few|TRBJ1-5|TRBV2|NA
TGTGCCTGGGGAAGGGATAGCAATCAGCCCCAGCATTTT
CAWGRDSNQPQHF
>NA|TRBJ2-3|TRBV5-1|TRBD2
TGCGCCAGCAGCCCACGTCGGACTAGCGGGGGGGGATCCACAGATACGCAGTATTTT
CASSPRRTSGGGSTDTQYF